The 28 T cell receptor beta chains presented below share a single source sample, sequenced in a study of control samples from healthy donors and cancer patients (TCRdb year 2020). Library method: the immunoSEQ multiplex PCR assay. TCRdb holds this immuneACCESS table with in-frame rearrangements only. Some clones are missing; in checked studies, unresolved V genes explain under half, and the rest has no known cause. Counted in this sample were around 110,000 clones; 85% to 95% of them appeared once. The top ten hold roughly 2.5% of the sample. The source material was blood. The source is a man aged 25-40 years in good health.

The genes are TRBV2 and TRBJ1-3; TRBD1 is a possible D gene (5 bases). The CDR3 loop spans 14 amino acids. V lost 7 bases, J lost 2 bases, and 12 bases lay in between. Germline CDR1 SNHLY, CDR2 FYNNEI. CDR3 region: CASTSQGAGNTIYF. CDR3 in DNA: TGTGCCAGCACATCGCAGGGTGCTGGAAACACCATATATTTT. The whole variable domain, remainder taken from reference TRBV2 and TRBJ1-3, is EPEVTQTPSHQVTQMGQEVILRCVPISNHLYFYWYRQILGQKVEFLVSFYNNEISEKSEIFDDQFSVERPDGSNFTLKIRSTKLEDSAMYFCASTSQGAGNTIYFGEGSWLTVV.

The chain carries TRBV7-9 and TRBJ1-5, with TRBD1 identical over 10 bases. This CDR3 is 15 amino acids long. CDR1 SEHNR and CDR2 FQNEAQ come from the germline V gene (reference sequence). Germline trimming cut 6 bases from V and 3 bases from J; bases unmatched to any gene: 5. Here the CDR3 reads CASSVGQGDNQPQHF. The CDR3 DNA follows: TGTGCCAGCAGTGTCGGACAGGGGGACAATCAGCCCCAGCATTTT.

The rearrangement uses TRBV9 and TRBJ1-5, with D unclear. Germline CDR1 is SGDLS and CDR2 is YYNGEE. V lost 0 bases, J lost 0 bases, and 10 bases lay in between. The CDR3 consists of 16 residues. This CDR3 reads CASSVGEDYSNQPQHF. The CDR3 region has the DNA TGTGCCAGCAGCGTAGGGGAGGATTATAGCAATCAGCCCCAGCATTTT. Combining the CDR3 with reference TRBV9 and TRBJ1-5 gives the whole variable domain DSGVTQTPKHLITATGQRVTLRCSPRSGDLSVYWYQQSLDQGLQFLIQYYNGEERAKGNILERFSAQQFPDLHSELNLSSLELGDSALYFCASSVGEDYSNQPQHFGDGTRLSIL.

This clone came up once. The rearrangement joins TRBV7-9 to TRBJ1-2; 9 nucleotides line up with TRBD1. The CDR3 is made up of 13 amino acids. Trimming took 5 bases from V and 6 from J; bases not matched to a gene: 4. The germline V gene has CDR1 SEHNR and CDR2 FQNEAQ (reference sequence). CDR3 sequence reads: CASSEQGAHGYTF. In DNA form, the CDR3 reads TGTGCCAGCAGCGAACAGGGGGCACATGGCTACACCTTC. Full variable domain (missing parts from reference TRBV7-9 and TRBJ1-2): DTGVSQNPRHKITKRGQNVTFRCDPISEHNRLYWYRQTLGQGPEFLTYFQNEAQLEKSRLLSDRFSAERPKGSFSTLEIQRTEQGDSAMYLCASSEQGAHGYTFGSGTRLTVV.

The chain links TRBV27 to TRBJ1-1; D unresolved. There are 12 residues in the CDR3. Germline lookup yields CDR1 MNHEY and CDR2 SMNVEV (reference sequence). Trimming stripped 6 bases from V and 1 base from J, with 6 bases between. CDR3 sequence reads: CASRGGNTEAFF. The DNA of the CDR3 is TGTGCCAGCAGAGGTGGGAACACTGAAGCTTTCTTT.

J is TRBJ2-7 and V is TRBV5-6; 7 bases match TRBD2. CDR3 length equals 18 residues. V was pared by 1 base and J by 2 bases, with 15 bases of the junction left unmatched. CDR1 SGHDT and CDR2 YYEEEE come from the germline V gene. CDR3 nucleotide sequence: TGTGCCAGCAGCTTGTCGATGGTGAGGCGGGGGATAACCTACGAGCAGTACTTC. This codes for CASSLSMVRRGITYEQYF.

The rearrangement links TRBV19 to TRBJ1-1; D is perhaps TRBD1 (6 bases). CDR1 and CDR2 (germline): LNHDA, SQIVND (reference sequence). The length of the CDR3 is 14 residues. Trimming left V 4 bases short and J 5 bases short, with 14 bases between. For the CDR3, the DNA is TGTGCCAGTAGTACATACAGGGTGGGGACTGAAGCTTTCTTT. Translating it yields CASSTYRVGTEAFF.

This clone was recorded a few times. Here the CDR3 reads CASNSLSGLGELFF. The DNA of the CDR3 is TGTGCCAGCAACTCCCTTTCGGGATTAGGGGAGCTGTTTTTT. The chain combines TRBV6-5 with TRBJ2-2, with TRBD2 as a possible D gene (5 bases). The germline V gene encodes CDR1 MNHEY and CDR2 SVGAGI. This CDR3 region has 14 residues. Trimming left V 7 bases short and J 8 bases short, with 17 bases between.

This chain uses TRBV11-2 with TRBJ2-2, with a weak D call TRBD2 (6 bases). V lost 1 base to trimming and J lost 7 bases, with 13 bases between them. Per the germline V gene, CDR1 is SGHAT and CDR2 is FQNNGV. The CDR3 length is 15 residues. CDR3 protein: CASSLAGTPNGELFF. DNA of the CDR3: TGTGCCAGCAGCTTAGCGGGGACTCCTAACGGGGAGCTGTTTTTT.

In DNA, the CDR3 is TGTGCCAGCAGCTCCCACTATGGCTACACCTTC. Translating it yields CASSSHYGYTF. The chain employs TRBV9 and TRBJ1-2; D ambiguous. Per germline, CDR1 SGDLS and CDR2 YYNGEE. Trimming removed 4 bases at V and 3 bases at J, with 4 bases between. The CDR3 is 11 residues long.

The chain uses TRBV5-3 and TRBJ1-2; D is undetermined. TRBV5-3 is given ORF status, its function remaining uncertain. V dropped 0 bases and J dropped 4 bases, with 7 bases sitting between them. The CDR3 has 13 residues. Written as DNA, the CDR3 is TGTGCCAGAAGCTTGGAACGCAGCTATGGCTACACCTTC. Its translation: CARSLERSYGYTF.

This clone has just one count. The V call is TRBV2, the J call TRBJ1-1; no reliable D call. CDR1 SNHLY and CDR2 FYNNEI come from the germline V gene. Trimming removed 7 bases from V and 1 base from J, with 4 bases in between. The length of the CDR3 is 11 residues. The CDR3 here is CASITNTEAFF. The CDR3, as DNA: TGTGCCAGCATTACGAACACTGAAGCTTTCTTT.

This chain uses TRBV5-5 with TRBJ1-1, with TRBD1 as a possible D gene (5 bases). This CDR3 spans 14 amino acids. CDR1 is SGHKS, CDR2 YYEKEE, per germline (reference sequence). Deletions cut 3 bases from V and 0 bases from J, with 9 bases between. The CDR3 nucleotides read TGTGCCAGCAGCTCGGGAGGGGTGAACACTGAAGCTTTCTTT. This sequence encodes CASSSGGVNTEAFF.

This rearrangement joins TRBV6-6 to TRBJ2-1; a possible D gene is TRBD1 (6 bases). Germline-derived CDR1 and CDR2 are MNHNY and SVGAGI (reference sequence). V was cut by 7 bases and J by 4 bases, with 8 bases left in between. This CDR3 region has 12 residues. Here the CDR3 reads CASTGQYNEQFF. The CDR3 coding sequence is TGTGCCAGCACCGGACAGTACAATGAGCAGTTCTTC.

This clone showed up many times. The J gene is TRBJ2-7, the V gene TRBV9; TRBD2 matches at 11 bases. The V gene end was trimmed by 2 bases and the J gene end by 5 bases; junction bases not matched to a gene: 6. CDR1 and CDR2 from the germline V gene are SGDLS and YYNGEE. This CDR3 contains 15 residues. CDR3 amino acids: CASSVSSGRTNEQYF. In nucleotides, the CDR3 is TGTGCCAGCAGCGTCTCTAGCGGGAGGACCAACGAGCAGTACTTC.

This chain links TRBV5-6 with TRBJ2-3, with 9 bases fitting TRBD1. The CDR3 runs to 14 residues. Germline assignment: CDR1 SGHDT and CDR2 YYEEEE. The V gene end was trimmed by 2 bases and the J gene end by 6 bases; junction bases not matched to a gene: 4. The CDR3 DNA is TGTGCCAGCAGCTTACAGGGGGCTGGGGATACGCAGTATTTT. Translated, it gives CASSLQGAGDTQYF.

The chain employs TRBV4-1 and TRBJ1-4; TRBD1 agrees at 8 bases. The CDR3 consists of 16 residues. V lost 6 bases to trimming and J lost 7 bases; unmatched junction nucleotides: 13. Germline values: CDR1 MGHRA, CDR2 YSYEKL. Here the CDR3 DNA reads TGCGCCAGCAGTCCCGCCCCTGGACAGGGTAGTGAAAAACTGTTTTTT. Protein sequence: CASSPAPGQGSEKLFF.

The rearrangement uses TRBV29-1 and TRBJ2-5; weak D call: TRBD2 (7 bases). CDR1 and CDR2 (germline): SQVTM, ANQGSEA. The CDR3 sequence is 11 residues long. Trimming stripped 7 bases from V and 5 bases from J, with 11 bases between. The CDR3 spells CSGEGDETQYF. The CDR3 DNA follows: TGCAGCGGGGAGGGGGATGAGACCCAGTACTTC.

The rearrangement joins TRBV19 to TRBJ1-2, with a tentative D call TRBD1 (5 bases). The CDR3 is 14 amino acids. Trimming left V 3 bases short and J 7 bases short, with 15 bases between. In germline, CDR1 is LNHDA, CDR2 SQIVND (reference sequence). In DNA form, the CDR3 reads TGTGCCAGTAGTATTTTTGACAGTACGTCTGGCTACACCTTC. Residues: CASSIFDSTSGYTF.

V gene TRBV19 combines with J gene TRBJ1-1; D is perhaps TRBD1 (6 bases). CDR1 is LNHDA, CDR2 SQIVND, per germline (reference sequence). The CDR3 totals 14 residues. Trimming took 4 bases from V and 1 from J, leaving 10 bases between them. The CDR3: CASSTLTGNTEAFF. As DNA, the CDR3 is TGTGCCAGTAGTACCCTGACAGGGAACACTGAAGCTTTCTTT. Variable domain in full (rest from reference TRBV19 and TRBJ1-1): DGGITQSPKYLFRKEGQNVTLSCEQNLNHDAMYWYRQDPGQGLRLIYYSQIVNDFQKGDIAEGYSVSREKKESFPLTVTSAQKNPTAFYLCASSTLTGNTEAFFGQGTRLTVV.

CDR3 region: CAISARTGGFDEQYF. The CDR3 DNA follows: TGTGCCATCAGTGCTAGGACAGGGGGCTTCGACGAGCAGTACTTC. The chain joins TRBV10-3 to TRBJ2-7, with 11 bases that match TRBD1. The ends lost 4 bases at V and 5 bases at J; junction bases unmatched: 7. This CDR3 is 15 amino acids long. CDR1 is ENHRY and CDR2 is SYGVKD in the germline V gene.

V gene TRBV5-1 combines with J gene TRBJ2-7; D is undetermined. The CDR3 sequence is 15 residues long. Germline lookup yields CDR1 SGHRS and CDR2 YFSETQ. V gave up 5 bases and J gave up 0 bases, with 15 bases separating them. CDR3 residues: CASRPPGGYSYEQYF. The CDR3 nucleotides are TGCGCCAGCAGGCCGCCGGGCGGTTACTCCTACGAGCAGTACTTC.

Details on this clone: No conserved phenylalanine or tryptophan ends this CDR3, so it is likely a read error. No DNA is shown, since the ends of the CDR3 on it are uncertain; the CDR3 is the one TCRdb lists. The chain employs TRBV5-6 and TRBJ2-2. The CDR3 is 11 residues long, ends included. Germline V gene lookup returns CDR1 SGHDT and CDR2 YYEEEE. CDR3: CASSRGPGLTL.

The CDR3 region is CASSTWTGRAGEQYF. The CDR3 DNA sequence: TGTGCCAGCAGCACCTGGACGGGACGCGCGGGGGAGCAGTACTTC. The chain recombines TRBV11-2 with TRBJ2-7, with D possibly being TRBD2 (6 bases). Germline V gene data show CDR1 as SGHAT and CDR2 as FQNNGV. CDR3 length: 15 residues. Trimming left V 5 bases short and J 7 bases short, with 21 bases between.

The genes are TRBV10-3 and TRBJ1-5; D is ambiguous. Per germline, CDR1 ENHRY and CDR2 SYGVKD. V was pared by 10 bases and J by 2 bases, with 9 bases between. CDR3 length equals 12 residues. The chain's CDR3 is CATRTGNQPQHF. The DNA of the CDR3 is TGTGCCACCAGAACAGGCAATCAGCCCCAGCATTTT.

In its sample, this clone was seen a few times. V usage is TRBV5-6 and J usage is TRBJ2-5; the D gene is possibly TRBD2 (6 bases). This CDR3 is built from 13 residues. The V and J ends lost 3 bases and 2 bases respectively, with 8 bases between them. The germline V gene encodes CDR1 SGHDT and CDR2 YYEEEE. CDR3 coding DNA: TGTGCCAGCAGCTCGGGGGTACAAGAGACCCAGTACTTC. This sequence encodes CASSSGVQETQYF.

This chain connects TRBV24-1 to TRBJ2-7, with TRBD1 matching 8 bases. Trimming removed 0 bases from V and 0 bases from J; junction bases left unmatched: 9. This CDR3 spans 18 amino acids. Germline CDR1 KGHDR, CDR2 SFDVKD. In DNA form, the CDR3 reads TGTGCCACCAGTGATTTGCGTGGAAGACAGGGGATCTCCTACGAGCAGTACGTC. Translating gives CATSDLRGRQGISYEQYV.

The CDR3 DNA reads as TGTGCCAGCAGCCAACAGGGGACTCAGCCCCAGCATTTT. Translating gives CASSQQGTQPQHF. This sequence joins TRBV3-1 (or the pseudogene TRBV3-2) and TRBJ1-5, with D possibly TRBD1 on 6 matching bases. The germline CDR1 and CDR2 sequences are LGHDT and YNNKEL (reference sequence). The CDR3 has 13 amino acids. The V end lost 2 bases, the J end lost 6 bases, and 8 bases lay between the germline ends.